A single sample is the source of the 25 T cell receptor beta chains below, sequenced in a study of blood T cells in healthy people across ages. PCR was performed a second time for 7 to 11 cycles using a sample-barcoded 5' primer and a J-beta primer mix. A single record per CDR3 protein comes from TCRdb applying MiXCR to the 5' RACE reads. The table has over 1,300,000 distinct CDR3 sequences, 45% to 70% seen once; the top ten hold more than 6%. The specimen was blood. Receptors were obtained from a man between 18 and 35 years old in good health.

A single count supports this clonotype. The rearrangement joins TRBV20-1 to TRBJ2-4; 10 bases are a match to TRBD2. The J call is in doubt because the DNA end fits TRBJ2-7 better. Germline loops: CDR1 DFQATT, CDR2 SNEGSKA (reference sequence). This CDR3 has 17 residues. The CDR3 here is CSARDRLAGVFPYEQYF. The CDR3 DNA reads TGCAGTGCTAGAGATCGGCTAGCGGGAGTTTTTCCCTACGAGCAGTACTTC.

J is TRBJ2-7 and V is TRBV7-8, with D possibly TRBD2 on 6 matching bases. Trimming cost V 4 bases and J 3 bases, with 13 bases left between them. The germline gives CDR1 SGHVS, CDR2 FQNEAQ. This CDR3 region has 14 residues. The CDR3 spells CASSYRGKSYEQYF. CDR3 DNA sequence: TGTGCCAGCAGCTATCGCGGGAAAAGCTACGAGCAGTACTTC. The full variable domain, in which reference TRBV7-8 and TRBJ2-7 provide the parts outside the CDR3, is GAGVSQSPRYKVAKRGQDVALRCDPISGHVSLFWYQQALGQGPEFLTYFQNEAQLDKSGLPSDRFFAERPEGSVSTLKIQRTQQEDSAVYLCASSYRGKSYEQYFGPGTRLTVT.

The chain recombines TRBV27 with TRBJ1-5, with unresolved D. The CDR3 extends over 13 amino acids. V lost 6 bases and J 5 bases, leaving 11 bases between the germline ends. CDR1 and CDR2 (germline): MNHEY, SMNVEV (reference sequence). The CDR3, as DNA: TGTGCCAGCAGAGTGTCCGTAGATCAGCCCCAGCATTTT. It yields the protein CASRVSVDQPQHF.

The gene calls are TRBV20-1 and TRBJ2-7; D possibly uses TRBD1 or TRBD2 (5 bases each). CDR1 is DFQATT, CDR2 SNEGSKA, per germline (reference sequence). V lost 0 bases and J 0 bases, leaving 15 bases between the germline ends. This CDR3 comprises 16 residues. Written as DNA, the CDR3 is TGCAGTGCTAGAGATCCGGGGCAGGATAGCTCCTACGAGCAGTACTTC. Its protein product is CSARDPGQDSSYEQYF.

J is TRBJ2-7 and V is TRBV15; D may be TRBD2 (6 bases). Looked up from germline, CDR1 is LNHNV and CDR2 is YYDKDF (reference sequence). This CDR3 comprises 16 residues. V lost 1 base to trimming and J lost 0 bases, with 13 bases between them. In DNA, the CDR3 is TGTGCCACCAGCAGAGCGCGGGACCCTATCTCCTACGAGCAGTACTTC. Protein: CATSRARDPISYEQYF.

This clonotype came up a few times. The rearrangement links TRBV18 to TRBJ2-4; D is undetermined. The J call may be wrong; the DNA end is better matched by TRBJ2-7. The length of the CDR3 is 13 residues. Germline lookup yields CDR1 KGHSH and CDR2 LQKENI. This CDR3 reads CASSPPSNYEQYF. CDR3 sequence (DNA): TGTGCCAGCTCACCACCGTCCAACTACGAGCAGTACTTC.

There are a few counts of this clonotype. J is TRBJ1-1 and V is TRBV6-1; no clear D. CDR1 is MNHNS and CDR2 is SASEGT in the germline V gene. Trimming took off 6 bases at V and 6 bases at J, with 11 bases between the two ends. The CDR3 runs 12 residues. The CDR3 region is CASSQPGPEAFF. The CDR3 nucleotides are TGTGCCAGCAGCCAGCCGGGCCCTGAAGCTTTCTTT.

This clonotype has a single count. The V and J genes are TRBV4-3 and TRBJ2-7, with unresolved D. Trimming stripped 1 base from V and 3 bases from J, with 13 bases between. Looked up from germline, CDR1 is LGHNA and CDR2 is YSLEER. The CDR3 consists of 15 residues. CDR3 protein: CASSQAAFGYYEQYF. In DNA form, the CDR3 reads TGCGCCAGCAGCCAAGCGGCGTTTGGCTACTACGAGCAGTACTTC.

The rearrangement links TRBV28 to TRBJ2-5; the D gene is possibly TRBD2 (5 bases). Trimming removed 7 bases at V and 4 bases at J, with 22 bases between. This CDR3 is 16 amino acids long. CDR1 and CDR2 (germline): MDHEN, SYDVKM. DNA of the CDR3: TGTGCCAGCAACAGACCGGGATCTACCCCACGAGAGACCCAGTACTTC. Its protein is CASNRPGSTPRETQYF.

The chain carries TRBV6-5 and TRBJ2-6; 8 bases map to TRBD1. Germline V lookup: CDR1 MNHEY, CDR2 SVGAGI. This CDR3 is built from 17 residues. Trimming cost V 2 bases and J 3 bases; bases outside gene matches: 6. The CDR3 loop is CASSYGGQVYGANVLTF. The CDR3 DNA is TGTGCCAGCAGTTACGGGGGACAGGTGTATGGGGCCAACGTCCTGACTTTC.

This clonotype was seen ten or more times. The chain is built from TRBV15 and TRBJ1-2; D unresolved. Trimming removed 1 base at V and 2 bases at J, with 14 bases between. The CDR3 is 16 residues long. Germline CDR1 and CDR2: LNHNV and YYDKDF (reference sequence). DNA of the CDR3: TGTGCCACCAGCAGAGTCCTGGGTTGGGCGAACTATGGCTACACCTTC. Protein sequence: CATSRVLGWANYGYTF.

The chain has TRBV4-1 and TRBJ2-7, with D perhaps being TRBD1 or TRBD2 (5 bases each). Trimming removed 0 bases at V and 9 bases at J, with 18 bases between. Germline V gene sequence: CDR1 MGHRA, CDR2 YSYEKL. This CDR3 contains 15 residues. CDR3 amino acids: CASSQESGTSWAQYF. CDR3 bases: TGCGCCAGCAGCCAAGAGTCGGGGACCAGTTGGGCGCAGTACTTC.

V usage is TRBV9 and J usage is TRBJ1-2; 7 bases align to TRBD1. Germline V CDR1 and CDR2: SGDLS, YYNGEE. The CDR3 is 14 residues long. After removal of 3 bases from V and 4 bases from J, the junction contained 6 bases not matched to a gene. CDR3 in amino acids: CASSDGTGAYGYTF. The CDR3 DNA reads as TGTGCCAGCAGCGACGGCACAGGGGCCTATGGCTACACCTTC.

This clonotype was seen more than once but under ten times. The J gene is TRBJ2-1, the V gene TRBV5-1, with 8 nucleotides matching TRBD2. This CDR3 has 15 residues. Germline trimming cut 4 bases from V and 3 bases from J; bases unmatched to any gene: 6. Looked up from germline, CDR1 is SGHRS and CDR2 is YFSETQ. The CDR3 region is CASSGGLVVYNEQFF. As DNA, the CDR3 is TGCGCCAGCAGCGGGGGACTAGTCGTCTACAATGAGCAGTTCTTC.

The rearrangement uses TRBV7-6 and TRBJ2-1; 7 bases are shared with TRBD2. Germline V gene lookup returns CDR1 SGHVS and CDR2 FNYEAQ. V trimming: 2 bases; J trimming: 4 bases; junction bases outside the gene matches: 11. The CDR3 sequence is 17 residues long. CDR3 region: CASSLNPQRGPYNEQFF. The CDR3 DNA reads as TGTGCCAGCAGCTTAAACCCCCAGCGGGGACCATACAATGAGCAGTTCTTC.

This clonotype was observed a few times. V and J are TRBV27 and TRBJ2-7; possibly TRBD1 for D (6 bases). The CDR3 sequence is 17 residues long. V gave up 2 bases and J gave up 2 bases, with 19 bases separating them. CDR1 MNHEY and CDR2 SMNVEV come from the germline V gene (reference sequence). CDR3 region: CASSLIPVAGVPYEQYF. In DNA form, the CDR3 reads TGTGCCAGCAGTTTAATTCCCGTGGCAGGGGTCCCCTACGAGCAGTACTTC.

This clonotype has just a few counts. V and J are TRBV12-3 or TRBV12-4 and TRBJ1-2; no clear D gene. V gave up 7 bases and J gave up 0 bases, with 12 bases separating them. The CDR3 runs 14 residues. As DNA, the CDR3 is TGTGCCAGCAAGAGTTCAATAGCTAACTATGGCTACACCTTC. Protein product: CASKSSIANYGYTF.

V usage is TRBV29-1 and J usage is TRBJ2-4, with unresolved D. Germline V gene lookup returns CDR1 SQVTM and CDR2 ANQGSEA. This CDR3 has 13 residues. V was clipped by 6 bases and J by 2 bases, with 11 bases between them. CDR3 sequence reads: CSVRSLSKNIQYF. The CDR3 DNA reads TGCAGCGTGAGGAGTCTATCCAAAAACATTCAGTACTTC.

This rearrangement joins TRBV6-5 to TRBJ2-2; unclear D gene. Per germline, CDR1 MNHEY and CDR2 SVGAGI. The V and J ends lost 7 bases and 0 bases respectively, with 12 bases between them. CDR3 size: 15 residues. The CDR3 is CASTNMGPNTGELFF. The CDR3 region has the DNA TGTGCCAGCACCAACATGGGTCCGAACACCGGGGAGCTGTTTTTT.

CDR3 amino acids: CASSTQGQGGQPQHF. DNA of the CDR3: TGTGCCAGCAGTACCCAGGGGCAGGGGGGTCAGCCCCAGCATTTT. This chain joins TRBV12-3 or TRBV12-4 and TRBJ1-5; 7 positions agree with TRBD1. The CDR3 spans 15 residues. V lost 5 bases, J lost 6 bases, and 10 bases stayed unmatched.

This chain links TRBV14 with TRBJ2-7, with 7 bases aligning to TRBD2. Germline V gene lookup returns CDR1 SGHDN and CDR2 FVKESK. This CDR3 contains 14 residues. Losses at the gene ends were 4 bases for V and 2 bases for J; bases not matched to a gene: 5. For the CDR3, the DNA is TGTGCCAGCAGCCGGAGGGCGGGGGCCTACGAGCAGTACTTC. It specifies CASSRRAGAYEQYF.

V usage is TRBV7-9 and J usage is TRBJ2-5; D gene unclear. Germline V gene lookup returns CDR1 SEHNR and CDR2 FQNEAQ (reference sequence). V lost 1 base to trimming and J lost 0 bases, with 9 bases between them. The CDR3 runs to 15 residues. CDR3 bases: TGTGCCAGCAGCTTAGTCTTGGGATACCAAGAGACCCAGTACTTC. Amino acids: CASSLVLGYQETQYF.

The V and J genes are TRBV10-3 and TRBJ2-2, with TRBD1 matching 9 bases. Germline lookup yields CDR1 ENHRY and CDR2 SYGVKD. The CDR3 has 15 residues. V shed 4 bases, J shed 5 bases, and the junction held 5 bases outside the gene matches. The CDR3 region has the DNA TGTGCCATCAGTGTGAAGGGGACAGGGACCGGGGAGCTGTTTTTT. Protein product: CAISVKGTGTGELFF.

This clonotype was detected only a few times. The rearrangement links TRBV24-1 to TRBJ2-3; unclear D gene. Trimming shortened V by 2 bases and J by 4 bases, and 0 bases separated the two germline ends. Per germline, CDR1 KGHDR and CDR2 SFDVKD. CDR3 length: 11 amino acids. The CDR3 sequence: CATSDSDTQYF. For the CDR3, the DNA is TGTGCCACCAGTGATTCAGATACGCAGTATTTT.

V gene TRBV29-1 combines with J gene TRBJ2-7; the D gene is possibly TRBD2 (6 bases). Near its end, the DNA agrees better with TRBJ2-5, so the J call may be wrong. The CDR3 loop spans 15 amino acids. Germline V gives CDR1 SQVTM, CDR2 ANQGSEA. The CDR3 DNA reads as TGCAGCGTTGAAGGGTGGGACTTCGAAGGGGAGACCCAGTACTTC. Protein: CSVEGWDFEGETQYF.